Here is one TCR beta chain with its context. The record originates from a study of blood T cell repertoires in COVID-19. Background on the study: COVID-19 samples, acute and convalescent, were from the United States, Italy and Spain. The analysed material was cDNA or gDNA that came from T cells, B-cell-depleted T cells, or PBMCs.

Methods used by the authors: Amplification with reference gene primers provided the estimates of nucleated cell counts. The repertoire was sequenced with immunoSEQ multiplex PCR; TCRdb's copy has only in-frame clones and lacks some. That table gives V, J and clone size, and the DNA gave D and trimming. Of roughly 240,000 clones in the sample, about 85% were seen once. The V end was cut by 6 bases, the J end by 1 base, with 9 bases between. Germline V gene sequence: CDR1 MNHNY, CDR2 SVGAGI (reference sequence). The CDR3 is 13 amino acids. This chain joins TRBV6-6 and TRBJ2-5, with a possible D match to TRBD1 (6 bases). This receptor was taken from a man younger than 35 with active or convalescent COVID-19. The sample comprised peripheral blood. DNA for the CDR3: TGTGCCAGCAGCAGGGGAAGCCAAGAGACCCAGTACTTC. Its translation: CASSRGSQETQYF.